A selection of T cell receptor beta chains follows, all from one sample in a study of blood T cell repertoires in COVID-19. Sequenced by immunoSEQ multiplex PCR; TCRdb stores in-frame clones only, minus some. The table shows tens of thousands of clones, with about 70% occurring only once. The specimen was peripheral blood. Receptors were obtained from a woman aged 80 or older with active or convalescent COVID-19. CDR3s include the opening cysteine and the closing phenylalanine or tryptophan. A D gene is named only where the DNA matches it firmly. Not every row has a clone size; where given, it reads once, few, many or a size class.

NA	NA	TRBV5-1	TRBJ1-1	TGCGCCAGCAGCCCCCTGGGGGAGGCTGAAGCTTTCTTT	CASSPLGEAEAFF
NA	NA	TRBV2	TRBJ2-6	TGTGACCACTGGGCGGGGACCTCTGGGGCCAACGTCCTGACTTTC	CDHWAGTSGANVLTF
NA	NA	TRBV30	TRBJ1-2	TGTGCCTGGACCAGGGAACCGAGAGACTATGGCTACACCTTC	CAWTREPRDYGYTF
NA	NA	TRBV5-6	TRBJ2-2	TGTGCCAGCAGCTTGGGGAGGTTCGGGGAGCTGTTTTTT	CASSLGRFGELFF
NA	NA	TRBV3-1/TRBV3-2	TRBJ1-1	TGTGCCAGCAACCAACTACGGGGTAGGAACACTGAAGCTTTCTTT	CASNQLRGRNTEAFF
NA	TRBD2	TRBV6-2/TRBV6-3	TRBJ2-1	TGTGCCAGCAGTTCTAGTCTGGGAGCGGGGGGCTACAATGAGCAGTTCTTC	CASSSSLGAGGYNEQFF
NA	NA	TRBV11-2	TRBJ1-3	TGTGCCAGCAGCCCCATTCCGCGGAACTCTGGAAACACCATATATTTT	CASSPIPRNSGNTIYF
NA	TRBD1	TRBV6-1	TRBJ1-1	TGTGCCAGCAGTGAAAGGCCAGGGGGCCAGACTGAAGCTTTCTTT	CASSERPGGQTEAFF
NA	TRBD2	TRBV18	TRBJ2-5	TGTGCCAGCTCACACGCGGCGGGGGGGTCCTCGGAGACCCAGTACTTC	CASSHAAGGSSETQYF
NA	NA	TRBV24-1	TRBJ2-5	TGTGCCACCAGTGGAATCTCTGCGGGCCAAGAGACCCAGTACTTC	CATSGISAGQETQYF
NA	NA	TRBV5-5	TRBJ1-5	TGTGCCAGCAGCTTGTATCCCCGGGGGGGGAGCAATCAGCCCCAGCATTTT	CASSLYPRGGSNQPQHF
NA	NA	TRBV7-7	TRBJ2-3	TGTGCTAGCAGCTTAGCGCAGGGAGATACGCAGTATTTT	CASSLAQGDTQYF
NA	NA	TRBV5-1	TRBJ2-2	TGCGCCAGCAGCTGGAGGGGTGGCGGGGAGCTGTTTTTT	CASSWRGGGELFF
NA	TRBD1	TRBV5-4	TRBJ2-3	TGTGCCAGCAGCGAGGGACAGGGGAGAGATACGCAGTATTTT	CASSEGQGRDTQYF
NA	NA	TRBV19	TRBJ1-5	TGTGCCAGTAGCTGGGCTGCAGGGAATGGGCAGCCCCAGCATTTT	CASSWAAGNGQPQHF
NA	NA	TRBV6-5	TRBJ1-1	TGTGCCAGCAGAGGACAGACAAACTGGAACACTGAAGCTTTCTTT	CASRGQTNWNTEAFF
NA	NA	TRBV4-1	TRBJ2-4	TGCGCCAGCAGCCTCTTAATTCGACTAACGGGTGGGAAAAACATTCAGTACTTC	CASSLLIRLTGGKNIQYF
NA	TRBD1	TRBV30	TRBJ1-2	TGTGCCTGCCCCGTTCGACAGGGCCCCGATGGCTACACCTTC	CACPVRQGPDGYTF
NA	TRBD1	TRBV7-2	TRBJ1-2	TGTGCCAGCAGCGCCGGGACAGCCTATGGCTACACCTTC	CASSAGTAYGYTF
NA	NA	TRBV7-8	TRBJ1-1	TGTGCCAGCAGCTTAAGCCGGGGAGGCGGGAACACTGAAGCTTTCTTT	CASSLSRGGGNTEAFF
NA	NA	TRBV20-1	TRBJ1-2	TGCAGTGCTAGCCGACAGTTTGGCTACACCTTC	CSASRQFGYTF
NA	TRBD1	TRBV7-2	TRBJ1-2	TGTGCCAGCAGCCCACAGGGGGACAACTATGGCTACACCTTC	CASSPQGDNYGYTF
NA	NA	TRBV4-2	TRBJ1-1	TGTGCCAGCAGCCAAGGGAGGAACACTGAAGCTTTCTTT	CASSQGRNTEAFF
NA	TRBD1	TRBV7-2	TRBJ1-5	TGTGCCAGCAGCCGGACAGGGGGCTTTGGTAGCAATCAGCCCCAGCATTTT	CASSRTGGFGSNQPQHF
NA	TRBD1	TRBV27	TRBJ2-2	TGTGCCAGCAGGGCCGGGACAGGGGGCTCCGGGGAGCTGTTTTTT	CASRAGTGGSGELFF
NA	NA	TRBV6-2/TRBV6-3	TRBJ1-5	TGTGCCAGCAGTTACTCGTCAAATAGCAATCAGCCCCAGCATTTT	CASSYSSNSNQPQHF
few	TRBD2	TRBV7-3	TRBJ2-2	TGTGCCAGCAGCACCACTAGCGTCCGGACCACCGGGGAGCTGTTTTTT	CASSTTSVRTTGELFF
NA	NA	TRBV5-4	TRBJ1-2	TGTGCCAGCAGCTTGCCCCGTAACTATGGCTACACCTTC	CASSLPRNYGYTF
NA	TRBD1	TRBV28	TRBJ1-2	TGTGCCAGCCAGGGGGCACGGGGCTACACCTTC	CASQGARGYTF
NA	NA	TRBV11-2	TRBJ2-5	TGTGCCAGCAGCTTATTTGTCGGGGAGACACAAGAGACCCAGTACTTC	CASSLFVGETQETQYF
NA	NA	TRBV7-9	TRBJ2-3	TGTGCCAGCAGCTTCGACTACACAGATACGCAGTATTTT	CASSFDYTDTQYF
few	TRBD1	TRBV6-2/TRBV6-3	TRBJ1-6	TGTGCCAGCAGTGATGGACAGGGTAGGAATTCACCCCTCCACTTT	CASSDGQGRNSPLHF
NA	NA	TRBV5-5	TRBJ2-7	TGTGCCAGCAGCTTTCACTTAAGGAGCTCCTACGAGCAGTACTTC	CASSFHLRSSYEQYF
NA	NA	TRBV6-2/TRBV6-3	TRBJ1-1	TGTGCCAGCAGTCAAGGGGGTGAAGCTTTCTTT	CASSQGGEAFF
many	NA	TRBV5-4	TRBJ2-7	TGTGCCAGCAGCTCTAACCGGGACACCGAGCAGTACTTC	CASSSNRDTEQYF
NA	TRBD1	TRBV5-4	TRBJ1-1	TGTGCCAGCAGCGCCTGGGACAGTCGAAGGGAAGCTTTCTTT	CASSAWDSRREAFF
NA	TRBD1	TRBV12-3/TRBV12-4	TRBJ2-4	TGTGCCAGCAGGAAGACAGGGGCCCACATTCAGTACTTC	CASRKTGAHIQYF
NA	NA	TRBV7-9	TRBJ1-3	TGTGCCAGCAGCTTAGGGGCAGGGGCCTCTGGAAACACCATATATTTT	CASSLGAGASGNTIYF
NA	TRBD1	TRBV27	TRBJ1-1	TGTGCCAGCAGTTTAGACAGGGGCACTGAAGCTTTCTTT	CASSLDRGTEAFF
NA	NA	TRBV5-6	TRBJ1-1	TGTGCCAGCAGCCCTGGGCCGACCTACACTGAAGCTTTCTTT	CASSPGPTYTEAFF
NA	TRBD1	TRBV9	TRBJ1-4	TGTGCCAGCAGCAACCGGGACAGGGACGAAAAACTGTTTTTT	CASSNRDRDEKLFF
NA	NA	TRBV4-1	TRBJ2-7	TGCGCCAGCAGCCTGGAGGGACCCTACGAGCAGTACTTC	CASSLEGPYEQYF
NA	NA	TRBV5-8	TRBJ1-2	TGTGCCAGCGACCTGAATATTAGGGGGGGCGGACCTAACTATGGCTACACCTTC	CASDLNIRGGGPNYGYTF
few	TRBD2	TRBV5-6	TRBJ2-1	TGTGCCAGCAGCTTGGTTGGCGGGGGAATCAATGAGCAGTTCTTC	CASSLVGGGINEQFF
few	NA	TRBV10-3	TRBJ2-5	TGTGCCATCAGTGGGGGGCAGGGGGGAGAGACCCAGTACTTC	CAISGGQGGETQYF
NA	TRBD1	TRBV5-5	TRBJ2-2	TGTGCCAGCAGCTTGACAGGGGGCAACACCGGGGAGCTGTTTTTT	CASSLTGGNTGELFF
NA	TRBD2	TRBV30	TRBJ2-5	TGTGCCTGGAGTCGGGTAGCGGGGTCTCTTGAGACCCAGTACTTC	CAWSRVAGSLETQYF
NA	NA	TRBV18	TRBJ2-7	TGTGCCAGCTCACCGGTGGAGGGCAGCGAGCAGTACTTC	CASSPVEGSEQYF
NA	NA	TRBV15	TRBJ1-2	TGTGCCACCAGCAGAGGAACCCAGAGGGCGGACTATGGCTACACCTTC	CATSRGTQRADYGYTF
NA	TRBD1	TRBV5-4	TRBJ2-7	TGTGCCAGCAGCTCTGGACAGGGGGCCTACGAGCAGTACTTC	CASSSGQGAYEQYF
NA	NA	TRBV10-3	TRBJ1-1	TGTGCCATCAGTGAGACGGGGGAAGCTTTCTTT	CAISETGEAFF
NA	NA	TRBV9	TRBJ1-1	TGTGCCAGCAGCGCGAGCCCGACAGGAAAGAACACTGAAGCTTTCTTT	CASSASPTGKNTEAFF
once	NA	TRBV4-1	TRBJ2-7	TGCGCCAGCAGCCCATACAGGGAAGGGCCCTACGAGCAGTACTTC	CASSPYREGPYEQYF
NA	TRBD1	TRBV4-3	TRBJ2-7	TGCGCCAGCAGCCATGGGACAGGGGCCTACGAGCAGTACTTC	CASSHGTGAYEQYF
NA	TRBD1	TRBV6-6	TRBJ1-3	TGTGCCAGCAGCAGGGGGTTTGGAAACACCATATATTTT	CASSRGFGNTIYF
NA	NA	TRBV5-1	TRBJ1-2	TGCGCCAGCAGCTTGGGTCAGGCTGTCGTTGGCTACACCTTC	CASSLGQAVVGYTF
once	NA	TRBV5-1	TRBJ1-4	TGCGCCAGCAGCTCCACAGTGGGTCTCGGCGGGGAAAAACTGTTTTTT	CASSSTVGLGGEKLFF
NA	TRBD1	TRBV9	TRBJ2-7	TGTGCCAGCAGCCCGGTCTATGAACAGGGGGAGCAGTACTTC	CASSPVYEQGEQYF
NA	TRBD1	TRBV25-1	TRBJ2-4	TGTGCCAGCAGCCGACAGGGGGATGGCAAAAACATTCAGTACTTC	CASSRQGDGKNIQYF
few	NA	TRBV2	TRBJ1-4	TGTGCCAGCAGTGAAAAGAGTAACGAGTTTTTT	CASSEKSNEFF